This is a list of T cell receptor beta chains from one sample in a study of blood T cell repertoires in COVID-19. Clones were sequenced by immunoSEQ multiplex PCR, and TCRdb holds only the in-frame ones, with some missing. The sample contains 200,000 to 250,000 clones, roughly nine tenths of which appear only once. Sequencing was carried out using PBMCs or T cells enriched from blood (not recorded which). The receptors were sampled from a man in his thirties or forties who had recovered from COVID-19. CDR3s include the opening cysteine and the closing phenylalanine or tryptophan. A D gene is named only where the DNA matches it firmly. Some rows have no size entry. The others give once, few or many, or a class for an expanded clone.

size,V,J,D,DNA,CDR3
-,TRBV30,TRBJ2-5,-,TGTGCCTGGAGTGTACAGCAGACCCAGTACTTC,CAWSVQQTQYF
-,TRBV2,TRBJ1-4,TRBD1,TGTGCCAGCAGGGGGACAGGGGATTCTGTTGAAAAACTGTTTTTT,CASRGTGDSVEKLFF
few,TRBV6-5,TRBJ2-5,-,TGTGCCAGCAGTTACCGGGGTACGCCTAATGGGGAGACCCAGTACTTC,CASSYRGTPNGETQYF
once,TRBV5-1,TRBJ1-5,TRBD1,TGCGCCAGCAGCCCGACAGGGGGGGGGAATCAGCCCCAGCATTTT,CASSPTGGGNQPQHF
-,TRBV18,TRBJ2-2,-,TGTGCCAGCTCACCAGCCAGGAACACCGGGGAGCTGTTTTTT,CASSPARNTGELFF
-,TRBV19,TRBJ1-1,-,TGTGCCAGTAGTATCCGGCAGGGCATGGAGGCTTTCTTT,CASSIRQGMEAFF
-,TRBV18,TRBJ1-3,-,TGTGCCAGCTCACGGAATTCAGGGAATGGAAACACCATATATTTT,CASSRNSGNGNTIYF
-,TRBV11-1,TRBJ1-5,TRBD1,TGTGCCAGCACCAAAGGACAGGGTTCCAATCAGCCCCAGCATTTT,CASTKGQGSNQPQHF
-,TRBV19,TRBJ2-7,TRBD2,TGTGCCAGTGCCCCGGCTAGCGGTGGTTACGAGCAGTACTTC,CASAPASGGYEQYF
-,TRBV19,TRBJ1-5,-,TGTGCCAGTAGTATCTTAATCAATCAGCCCCAGCATTTT,CASSILINQPQHF
once,TRBV7-2,TRBJ1-1,-,TGTGCCAGCAGCCCGAGGGCCGGGAACACTGAAGCTTTCTTT,CASSPRAGNTEAFF
-,TRBV11-3,TRBJ2-7,-,TGTGCCAGCAGCTTAGACGGAACCAGGGGCGGCGACGAGCAGTACTTC,CASSLDGTRGGDEQYF
-,TRBV4-3,TRBJ1-4,-,TGCGCCAGCAGCCCAAAAACAGAATCTAATGAAAAACTGTTTTTT,CASSPKTESNEKLFF
-,TRBV3-1/TRBV3-2,TRBJ2-3,TRBD2,TGTGCCAGCAGCCAAGGACTGGGACTAGCGACAGATACGCAGTATTTT,CASSQGLGLATDTQYF
-,TRBV21-1,TRBJ2-7,-,TGTGCCAGCAGCAATGGAAGTAATTTGAGGACAGGGGCGGGTGAGCAGTACTTC,CASSNGSNLRTGAGEQYF
-,TRBV10-3,TRBJ2-1,-,TGTGCCATCAGTGAGGGCAGGGTGTCTGAGCAGTTCTTC,CAISEGRVSEQFF
-,TRBV5-6,TRBJ2-5,TRBD2,TGTGCCAGCAGAACATCGGCAAGCGGGGTGTCGGGGACCCAGTACTTC,CASRTSASGVSGTQYF
few,TRBV7-2,TRBJ2-1,TRBD2,TGTGCCAGCAGCTGGACTAGGAATGAGCAGTTCTTC,CASSWTRNEQFF
-,TRBV30,TRBJ1-4,TRBD1,TGTGCCTGGAGTTTAGGACAGGGAAATGAAAAACTGTTTTTT,CAWSLGQGNEKLFF
-,TRBV7-9,TRBJ1-2,-,TGTGCCAGCAGCTCCACCCAAGGGACGGGAGCCTATGGCTACACCTTC,CASSSTQGTGAYGYTF
few,TRBV7-9,TRBJ1-2,-,TGTGCCAGCAGCTTAGACAGGATAGGGTATGGCTACACCTTC,CASSLDRIGYGYTF
once,TRBV7-6,TRBJ2-2,-,TGTGCCAGCAGCTACCCGATAAGGGAGGTTGAAAACACCGGGGAGCTGTTTTTT,CASSYPIREVENTGELFF
-,TRBV5-1,TRBJ2-1,-,TGCGCCAGCAGCTTCTCACAGAACTACAATGAGCAGTTCTTC,CASSFSQNYNEQFF
-,TRBV19,TRBJ1-6,-,TGTGCCAGTAGTATCCAAGGGGAGGAATCACCCCTCCACTTT,CASSIQGEESPLHF
-,TRBV4-2,TRBJ1-2,TRBD1,TGTGCCAGCAGCCAAGAAGTGGCGGGACAGACAAACTATGGCTACACCTTC,CASSQEVAGQTNYGYTF
-,TRBV4-1,TRBJ2-7,-,TGCGCCAGCAGCCACAGGGTCACCAACGAGCAGTACTTC,CASSHRVTNEQYF
-,TRBV18,TRBJ2-3,TRBD2,TGTGCCAGCTCAGCGACTAGCGGGGGCACAGATACGCAGTATTTT,CASSATSGGTDTQYF
once,TRBV5-1,TRBJ2-3,-,TGCGCCAGCGCAGGCAGGGTGGACACAGATACGCAGTATTTT,CASAGRVDTDTQYF
-,TRBV11-2,TRBJ1-4,-,TGTGCCAGCAGCCCCCCGGGACTCGGGTATGAAAAACTGTTTTTT,CASSPPGLGYEKLFF
-,TRBV3-1/TRBV3-2,TRBJ1-2,TRBD1,TGTGCCAGCAGCCAAGGACAGGGGAGTGGCTACACCTTC,CASSQGQGSGYTF
-,TRBV19,TRBJ1-1,TRBD1,TGTGCCAGTGAGGCAGGGGGTACTGAAGCTTTCTTT,CASEAGGTEAFF
-,TRBV7-6,TRBJ2-7,-,TGTGCCAGCAGCCCCGGGTATTCCTACGAGCAGTACTTC,CASSPGYSYEQYF
-,TRBV7-2,TRBJ2-3,TRBD2,TGTGCCAGCAGCTTATTTACGGGGACTAGCGGGAGATTTCGGGATACGCAGTATTTT,CASSLFTGTSGRFRDTQYF
-,TRBV28,TRBJ1-2,-,TGTGCCAGCAGTTTTGGGCGGGGAAACTATGGCTACACCTTC,CASSFGRGNYGYTF
-,TRBV11-2,TRBJ2-2,TRBD2,TGTGCCAGCAGCTTCCCTAGCGGGAACACCGGGGAGCTGTTTTTT,CASSFPSGNTGELFF
-,TRBV12-3/TRBV12-4,TRBJ2-1,TRBD2,TGTGCCAGCAGTTCCGGACTAGCCTTCGAGCAGTTCTTC,CASSSGLAFEQFF
-,TRBV5-1,TRBJ1-1,TRBD1,TGCGCCAGCAGCTTTCAGGGGGACACTGAAGCTTTCTTT,CASSFQGDTEAFF
-,TRBV5-1,TRBJ1-6,TRBD1,TGCGCCAGCAGTATCGGGACAGCTTCAAATTCACCCCTCCACTTT,CASSIGTASNSPLHF
once,TRBV7-9,TRBJ2-7,-,TGTGCCAGCAGCTCCGATAGGTGGGGGCCCGACGAGCAGTACTTC,CASSSDRWGPDEQYF
-,TRBV27,TRBJ1-2,TRBD1,TGTGCCAGCAGTCTAACCTTGGAGACAGGGATTCTTGGCTACACCTTC,CASSLTLETGILGYTF
-,TRBV7-2,TRBJ1-2,-,TGTGCCAGCAGCTTTCGGGGTCCCTTCGGCTACACCTTC,CASSFRGPFGYTF
-,TRBV4-1,TRBJ1-5,-,TGCGCCAGCAGCCAAGGGGGGAGGGTTGATCAGCCCCAGCATTTT,CASSQGGRVDQPQHF
once,TRBV2,TRBJ1-5,-,TGTGCCAGCAGTGAGGCGCCTGGACAGTCAGGTGGGGGTAATCAGCCCCAGCATTTT,CASSEAPGQSGGGNQPQHF
-,TRBV3-1/TRBV3-2,TRBJ1-1,TRBD1,TGTGCCAGCAGCCCCGGGGACAGCCCTTCGGAGGCTTTCTTT,CASSPGDSPSEAFF